This passage covers 20 T cell receptor beta chains from one sample sequenced in a study of T cells expressing NK-cell markers. TCRdb re-called the 5' RACE reads and shows each CDR3 protein once, DNA omitted. The sample has 150,000 to 200,000 distinct CDR3 sequences; the top ten hold 20% to 25%. Source material: blood T cells: a sorted CD56 or NKG2C T cell subset, CD4+ or CD8+ T cells, or bulk PBMC T cells (not recorded which). The receptors stem from a man between 18 and 69 years old in good health.

The rearrangement links TRBV7-9 to TRBJ1-2. The germline V gene encodes CDR1 SEHNR and CDR2 FQNEAQ (reference sequence). This CDR3 spans 14 amino acids. The CDR3: CASSPRSDASGYTF.

CDR3 sequence reads: CASSQGEPGLGPCEQYF. The gene calls are TRBV3-1 and TRBJ2-7; TCRdb proposes TRBD2, but this gene call is untestable without DNA. The CDR3 totals 17 residues. Germline CDR1 reads LGHDT; CDR2 reads YNNKEL (reference sequence).

The genes are TRBV9 and TRBJ1-1; TCRdb's D call of TRBD1 is untestable without DNA. This CDR3 spans 14 amino acids. Per the germline V gene, CDR1 is SGDLS and CDR2 is YYNGEE. The CDR3 loop reads CASSGTGVGTEAFF.

V is TRBV7-2 and J is TRBJ2-7; TCRdb returns TRBD1, unconfirmable since there is no DNA. Germline V gene sequence: CDR1 SGHTA, CDR2 FQGNSA. The CDR3 spans 14 residues. The CDR3 sequence is CASSLTGQGYEQYF.

The chain has TRBV4-1 and TRBJ2-3; the D call from TCRdb, TRBD2, cannot be confirmed without DNA. The CDR3 is made up of 17 amino acids. From germline, CDR1 is MGHRA and CDR2 YSYEKL. CDR3 residues: CASSQEKDSGPTDTQYF.

The genes are TRBV6-1 and TRBJ2-7; TCRdb's D call, TRBD2, is unchecked because there is no DNA. Per the germline V gene, CDR1 is MNHNS and CDR2 is SASEGT. The CDR3 extends over 15 amino acids. This CDR3 is CASTGIQGLSYEQYF.

The chain has TRBV13 and TRBJ1-5. The CDR3 is 15 amino acids. Germline-derived CDR1 and CDR2 are PRHDT and FYEKMQ (reference sequence). CDR3: CASSISLGKNQPQHF.

V and J are TRBV20-1 and TRBJ1-2; TCRdb gives TRBD1 as the D gene, but with no DNA this cannot be confirmed. CDR1 DFQATT and CDR2 SNEGSKA come from the germline V gene (reference sequence). The CDR3 consists of 15 residues. The CDR3 sequence: CSARDPQGAGYGYTF.

The chain couples TRBV12-3 or TRBV12-4 to TRBJ1-1. The CDR3 is 13 residues long. CDR3 in amino acids: CASTLGVWAEAFF.

CDR3: CASSDKGATGELFF. The rearrangement joins TRBV6-1 to TRBJ2-2; absent DNA, TCRdb's TRBD1 call cannot be checked. CDR3 length: 14 amino acids. Germline V CDR1 and CDR2: MNHNS, SASEGT.

This rearrangement joins TRBV20-1 to TRBJ1-1. Germline V CDR1 and CDR2: DFQATT, SNEGSKA (reference sequence). The CDR3 length is 12 residues. Here the CDR3 reads CSAPDENTEAFF.

The V call is TRBV5-1, the J call TRBJ1-2; TCRdb designates TRBD1, a call that cannot be tested without DNA. This CDR3 has 16 amino acids. Germline loops: CDR1 SGHRS, CDR2 YFSETQ. The CDR3 sequence: CASSLETGRSNYGYTF.

V and J are TRBV5-1 and TRBJ2-2. The CDR3 loop spans 16 amino acids. From germline, CDR1 is SGHRS and CDR2 YFSETQ. This CDR3 reads CASSFSGFGNTGELFF. Full variable domain (remainder filled in from reference TRBV5-1 and TRBJ2-2): KAGVTQTPRYLIKTRGQQVTLSCSPISGHRSVSWYQQTPGQGLQFLFEYFSETQRNKGNFPGRFSGRQFSNSRSEMNVSTLELGDSALYLCASSFSGFGNTGELFFGEGSRLTVL.

The gene calls are TRBV9 and TRBJ2-3. Germline CDR1 is SGDLS and CDR2 is YYNGEE. This CDR3 comprises 16 residues. The CDR3 here is CASSVESRSSTDTQYF.

J is TRBJ2-1 and V is TRBV27. CDR1 is MNHEY, CDR2 SMNVEV, per germline (reference sequence). The CDR3 has 14 residues. CDR3 sequence: CASRQGGTYNEQFF.

V gene TRBV4-2 combines with J gene TRBJ2-7; TCRdb picks TRBD1, but there is no DNA to check that call. Per germline, CDR1 LGHNA and CDR2 YNFKEQ. This CDR3 contains 15 residues. The CDR3 here is CASSQEYRSSYEQYF.

The V gene is TRBV5-6, the J gene TRBJ1-5. The germline CDR1 and CDR2 sequences are SGHDT and YYEEEE. The CDR3 sequence is 14 residues long. The CDR3 is CASSWGTSNQPQHF.

The chain has TRBV25-1 and TRBJ2-1; TCRdb returns TRBD1, unconfirmable since there is no DNA. The CDR3 runs 13 residues. In germline, CDR1 is MGHDK, CDR2 SYGVNS. CDR3 in amino acids: CASSTYLGAEQFF.

V usage is TRBV4-1 and J usage is TRBJ2-5. The CDR3 length is 14 residues. Germline CDR1 and CDR2: MGHRA and YSYEKL. CDR3 sequence reads: CASSQEPAQETQYF.

CDR3 amino acids: CSARGTSDYEQYF. V and J are TRBV20-1 and TRBJ2-7; TCRdb gives TRBD2 as the D gene, but with no DNA this cannot be confirmed. This CDR3 comprises 13 residues. From germline, CDR1 is DFQATT and CDR2 SNEGSKA (reference sequence).